This TCR beta chain was observed in a study of Graves' ophthalmopathy and Graves' hyperthyroidism (dated by TCRdb to about 2018). About the investigation overall: Peripheral blood was collected at initial diagnosis, prior to any treatment. The independent validation cohort included 18 hyperthyroidism patients plus 17 patients who later progressed from hyperthyroidism to ophthalmopathy. In total, around 130 blood samples were TCR-sequenced: approximately 42 ophthalmopathy, 80 or so hyperthyroidism and about 17 hyperthyroidism-to-ophthalmopathy patients. The 100 or so discovery patients were divided at random into training and test sets in a 7:3 ratio. The study used signatures of the TCR beta repertoire to tell Graves' ophthalmopathy apart from Graves' hyperthyroidism and to predict which patients would progress to ophthalmopathy. In over 5 hyperthyroidism patients, the T-cell repertoire of thyroid tissue was compared with the T-cell repertoire of blood. To explore V-J signatures distinguishing ophthalmopathy from hyperthyroidism, a discovery set of roughly 100 patients (about 41 ophthalmopathy, 55 to 60 stable hyperthyroidism) was enrolled. Once sampling was done, hyperthyroidism patients were given methimazole at a starting dose of 30 mg daily, while ophthalmopathy patients were given high-dose intravenous methylprednisolone.

For repertoire sequencing, the TCR beta CDR3 regions were amplified from RNA transcripts. A first-round RT-PCR used HTBI primers with the Qiagen OneStep RT-PCR kit, followed by a second-round multiplex PCR, size selection and purification. Libraries were sequenced paired-end with 100 bp reads on an Illumina HiSeq2000. In the source study's methods: SOAPnuke was used for read processing, and reads with adapters, uncalled bases, a mean Phred below 15, or no exact constant-primer or identifier match were discarded. COPE v1.2.5 was used to merge high-quality paired reads. Each unique nucleotide sequence was treated as a clonotype, and MiTCR v1.1 was used to align the clonotypes to the IMGT TRB V, D and J references. Analysis was restricted to V-J combinations with a frequency above 0.0001, which covered 98% to 99.2% of repertoires. For each V-J combination, a TCR clonal expansion and chaos score was defined as the ratio of F50 clonal expansion to chaos observed in the TCRdist matrix. Welch's t-statistics and random forest were used to reduce the features to some 13 V-J combinations, which were then used as input to a naive Bayes classifier. The Morisita-Horn index was used to measure how similar the thyroid and blood repertoires were. The public sequencing data were trimmed at Q25 with fastp and processed into clonotypes with MiXCR by TCRdb, which kept only in-frame beta chains. One record per CDR3 amino acid sequence lists the most common genes and DNA. The V and J calls shown here were made by TCRdb, not taken from the authors' results. The table for this sample lists 170,000 or so distinct CDR3 sequences; around two fifths of them were counted only once. Clones ranked in the top ten supply 5.8% of the sample.

The paper's findings and limits, for the study overall: Ophthalmopathy was separated from stable hyperthyroidism by the 13-signature model with more than 85% sensitivity and around 81% specificity in cross-validation and with 80%/75% in the test set. In validation, the model predicted ophthalmopathy progression with about 71% sensitivity and approximately 78% specificity; fewer than 15 predicted patients were CT-confirmed with GO in a median of approximately 6.5 months. Sample size was not predetermined statistically, and investigators were not blinded to group allocation. Most expanded thyroid clonotypes with frequency above 0.001 were also detected in blood, suggesting blood repertoires may reflect the thyroid immune response.

The CDR3 runs 14 amino acids, cysteine and phenylalanine included. The retained sequence is limited to the CDR3, 42 bases, with the frame set at the first base. The V end loses 4 bases and the J end loses 1 base, and a stretch of 10 bases separates them. Sequences MDHEN (CDR1) and SYDVKM (CDR2) are obtained from the germline V gene. Patients with ophthalmopathy had moderately to severely active disease, with a Clinical Activity Score of 3 or more, a NOSPECS grade of 4 or more, and a disease duration of less than 3 months. Patients were excluded if they had other autoimmune diseases, uncontrolled infections, pregnancy or lactation. Clinical symptoms, serum thyroxine, TRAb, thyroid ultrasound and orbital computed tomography formed the basis of the diagnosis. Using Ficoll-Paque density gradient centrifugation, PBMCs were isolated from approximately 11 ml of fresh peripheral blood. Total RNA was extracted using Trizol reagent, and RNA quality was checked on an Agilent 2100 Bioanalyzer.

There are many counts of this clonotype. Its antigen is unknown. Base qualities are missing; no much larger clone stands one base away. The TCR was taken from a woman between 40 and 50 years old with Graves' ophthalmopathy. Donor details come from another sample of the same person, matched by shared clones. Material for sequencing was peripheral blood. The chain joins TRBV28 to TRBJ1-1; no confident D gene assignment can be made. The DNA is as follows: TGTGCCAGCAGTTCTCAAATCCCGAACACTGAAGCTTTCTTT. It codes for CASSSQIPNTEAFF.